This T cell receptor (beta chain) is drawn from a study of blood T cell repertoires in COVID-19. Assay used: immunoSEQ multiplex PCR; TCRdb lists only in-frame clones, some missing. The data contain over 250,000 clones, around nine tenths of them singletons. Recovered participants had two consecutive negative NP/OP PCR tests, healthcare professional clearance, or symptom resolution. Trimming removed 2 bases at V and 13 bases at J, with 29 bases between. The CDR3 consists of 17 residues. The germline V gene encodes CDR1 MNHEY and CDR2 SMNVEV (reference sequence). The specimen sequenced was PBMCs or T cells enriched from blood (not recorded which). The clonotype was recovered from a woman in her late teens or twenties who had recovered from COVID-19. The V and J genes are TRBV27 and TRBJ2-5, with D maybe TRBD2 (5 bases). This CDR3 is CASSLGSHAQLMGPPYF. The DNA for the CDR3 is TGTGCCAGCAGTTTAGGGAGCCACGCGCAGCTTATGGGTCCTCCGTACTTC.